This record covers a single T cell receptor (beta chain). Its antigen is currently unknown. These data come from a study of blood T cells in healthy people across ages. Turning to the study itself: Template switching picked up about one barcoded beta molecule for each two T cells. Regarding the study as a whole: Leaving the PBMCs unsorted stopped any conclusive comparison of naive versus antigen-experienced cells.

Isolation per sample recovered at least 7 million PBMCs. The authors ran a second PCR of about 7 to 11 cycles using a sample-barcoded 5' primer and a J-beta primer mix. Individual samples furnished no less than 3 million CDR3-containing paired-end reads apiece. TCRdb re-called the 5' RACE reads with MiXCR, one entry per CDR3 protein. There are some 640,000 distinct CDR3 sequences in the sample; about half occur only once, and roughly 30% lies in the top ten. V was trimmed by 6 bases and J by 5 bases, leaving 13 bases between them. CDR3 size: 13 residues. CDR1 is MNHEY, CDR2 SMNVEV, per germline (reference sequence).

The receptor was isolated from a woman aged 60-75 years in good health. Sequenced material: blood. V is TRBV27 and J is TRBJ1-1; the D is unclear. CDR3 nucleotides: TGTGCCAGCAGATCAGTGGTGGGTACTGAAGCTTTCTTT. This sequence encodes CASRSVVGTEAFF.